Included here is one T cell receptor beta chain sequence, with context. Profiling relied on immunoSEQ multiplex PCR, and the TCRdb table lists in-frame clones only, not all of them. Here the sample spans 130,000 to 150,000 clones, around 90% being singletons. The sample is drawn from a study of cytomegalovirus exposure and HLA in healthy donors. Study in general: The roughly 110 validation repertoires matched the roughly 700 first-cohort repertoires in platform, a later analysis reported.

The CDR3 loop spans 15 amino acids. V dropped 4 bases and J dropped 7 bases, with 19 bases sitting between them. CDR1 KGHSH and CDR2 LQKENI come from the germline V gene. This clonotype was sampled from a woman aged 30 to 39 in good health and CMV-seropositive. This sequence joins TRBV18 and TRBJ1-1; a weak D match, TRBD1 (6 bases). Sequences were obtained from PBMCs. CDR3: CASSLWTVPAGEAFF. CDR3 nucleotide sequence: TGTGCCAGCTCACTCTGGACAGTTCCCGCCGGTGAAGCTTTCTTT. Using reference TRBV18 and TRBJ1-1 for the parts outside the CDR3, the full variable domain is NAGVMQNPRHLVRRRGQEARLRCSPMKGHSHVYWYRQLPEEGLKFMVYLQKENIIDESGMPKERFSAEFPKEGPSILRIQQVVRGDSAAYFCASSLWTVPAGEAFFGQGTRLTVV.